The next 29 T cell receptor beta chains were all read from a single sample in a study of T cell repertoires in cytomegalovirus infection (dated by TCRdb to between 2017 and 2020). Sequencing used an Illumina HiSeq 1500. TCRdb's own reprocessing of the public reads used fastp at Q25 and MiXCR and kept productive beta chains. Every CDR3 protein is listed once, alongside the most common genes and DNA of its rows. This sample gives tens of thousands of distinct CDR3 sequences in total; approximately 36% of them show up just once. Of the sample, around 70% falls within the top ten clones. Their target antigens are unknown. Specimen: PBMCs, sequenced either directly or after in vitro stimulation (not recorded which). The receptors come from a human donor in good health (CMV status not recorded). Some clones in this sample may be carry-over from other donors' samples.

This clonotype was recorded a few times. The chain recombines TRBV6-6 with TRBJ1-1, with D possibly matching TRBD1 (6 bases). CDR1 is MNHNY and CDR2 is SVGAGI in the germline V gene (reference sequence). The CDR3 extends over 15 amino acids. V dropped 6 bases and J dropped 6 bases, with 20 bases sitting between them. The CDR3 DNA follows: TGTGCCAGCAGGGCAGGACAGATCGGGTGGGCTGAAGCTTTCTTT. Residues: CASRAGQIGWAEAFF.

The table lists this clonotype with many counts. CDR3 amino acids: CASSPGLAGSQETQYF. DNA for the CDR3: TGTGCCAGCAGTCCTGGACTAGCGGGGAGCCAAGAGACCCAGTACTTC. The chain employs TRBV12-3 or TRBV12-4 and TRBJ2-5, with 12 positions matching TRBD2. V lost 5 bases and J lost 1; bases outside the gene matches: 5. The CDR3 runs to 16 residues.

This clonotype appeared many times. This chain joins TRBV7-2 and TRBJ2-3; D gene unclear. V lost 6 bases, J lost 3 bases, and 7 bases lay in between. This CDR3 has 12 residues. CDR1 is SGHTA, CDR2 FQGNSA, per germline. The CDR3 nucleotides read TGTGCCAGCAGTGGAGAGACAGATACGCAGTATTTT. This translates into CASSGETDTQYF.

This clonotype was seen a handful of times. This chain's CDR3 is CSAPILPGLDGYTF. CDR3 nucleotide sequence: TGCAGCGCCCCCATCTTACCTGGGTTAGATGGCTACACCTTC. J is TRBJ1-2 and V is TRBV29-1; the D is unclear. V was cut by 7 bases and J by 6 bases, with 21 bases left in between. The CDR3 loop spans 14 amino acids. Germline values: CDR1 SQVTM, CDR2 ANQGSEA.

This clonotype has more than one count but fewer than ten. The gene calls are TRBV7-6 and TRBJ1-5; D is perhaps TRBD1 (6 bases). The CDR3 spans 14 residues. Trimming removed 1 base from V and 6 bases from J, with 10 bases in between. Germline CDR1 SGHVS, CDR2 FNYEAQ. The CDR3 nucleotides are TGTGCCAGCAGCTTAGAAGGGGGTAGTCAGCCCCAGCATTTT. Translating it yields CASSLEGGSQPQHF.

The chain links TRBV12-3 or TRBV12-4 to TRBJ1-6, with D tentatively TRBD1 (5 bases). This CDR3 contains 14 residues. The V end was cut by 3 bases, the J end by 9 bases, with 12 bases between. Written as DNA, the CDR3 is TGTGCCAGCAGTTTGCGGGTAGGGACTTCACCCCTCCACTTT. Its protein is CASSLRVGTSPLHF.

The chain couples TRBV2 to TRBJ2-1; no definite D call. Trimming pared 8 bases from V and 3 bases from J, leaving 8 bases between. The CDR3 is 12 residues long. Germline lookup yields CDR1 SNHLY and CDR2 FYNNEI. The CDR3 DNA reads TGTGCCAGCGGAACTTTCTACAATGAGCAGTTCTTC. Amino acids: CASGTFYNEQFF.

This chain uses TRBV7-2 with TRBJ2-1; D call uncertain. This CDR3 spans 15 amino acids. Germline CDR1 and CDR2: SGHTA and FQGNSA. The V gene lost 3 bases and the J gene lost 0 bases, with 9 bases spanning the gap. The CDR3 nucleotides are TGTGCCAGCAGCTTGCACAGTAGCTCCTACAATGAGCAGTTCTTC. Protein product: CASSLHSSSYNEQFF.

Regarding this clonotype: A much larger clone differs by one base, so this may be a read error. The chain has TRBV12-3 or TRBV12-4 and TRBJ1-1; D might be TRBD1 (5 bases). The length of the CDR3 is 14 residues. CDR3 coding DNA: TGTGCCAGCAGATTAGGGGCAGGGAACACTGAAGCTTTCTTT. Protein sequence: CASRLGAGNTEAFF.

The rearrangement joins TRBV11-2 to TRBJ1-5; D is undetermined. Germline CDR1 is SGHAT and CDR2 is FQNNGV. Trimming left V 2 bases short and J 7 bases short, with 9 bases between. The CDR3 extends over 13 amino acids. The CDR3 is CASSLTGSQPQHF. CDR3 nucleotides: TGTGCCAGCAGCTTAACGGGGTCGCAGCCCCAGCATTTT. The complete variable domain, with remaining parts taken from reference TRBV11-2 and TRBJ1-5, reads EAGVAQSPRYKIIEKRQSVAFWCNPISGHATLYWYQQILGQGPKLLIQFQNNGVVDDSQLPKDRFSAERLKGVDSTLKIQPAKLEDSAVYLCASSLTGSQPQHFGDGTRLSIL.

This clonotype has more than one count but fewer than ten. The rearrangement links TRBV20-1 to TRBJ2-5; D possibly corresponds to TRBD2 (6 bases). With 3 bases removed from V and 2 bases from J, the gap between germline ends came to 22 bases. There are 17 residues in the CDR3. CDR1 and CDR2 (germline): DFQATT, SNEGSKA (reference sequence). The CDR3 here is CSARAGLHQLWQETQYF. CDR3 DNA sequence: TGCAGTGCTAGGGCGGGACTCCATCAACTTTGGCAAGAGACCCAGTACTTC.

A few counts support this clonotype. The CDR3 DNA reads as TGTGCCAGCAGTGAAGCGCTTGCGGGAGAAGAGACCCAGTACTTC. It specifies CASSEALAGEETQYF. The chain has TRBV6-1 and TRBJ2-5, with 7 bases identical to TRBD2. The V segment lost 0 bases and the J segment 3 bases; nucleotides outside the gene matches: 4. This CDR3 spans 15 amino acids. Germline CDR1 and CDR2: MNHNS and SASEGT.

This sequence joins TRBV6-1 and TRBJ2-7, with no clear D. Germline CDR1 is MNHNS and CDR2 is SASEGT. Trimming left V 7 bases short and J 3 bases short, with 4 bases between. CDR3 length equals 10 residues. This CDR3 reads CASNRYEQYF. CDR3 coding DNA: TGTGCCAGCAACCGCTACGAGCAGTACTTC.

This chain joins TRBV7-8 and TRBJ1-5; 8 nucleotides align to TRBD1. J gave up 2 bases and V 5 bases, and 5 bases lay outside the gene matches. This CDR3 is built from 15 residues. Germline V gene lookup returns CDR1 SGHVS and CDR2 FQNEAQ. CDR3 region: CASSPQGAGNQPQHF. The CDR3 bases are TGTGCCAGCAGCCCCCAGGGGGCTGGCAATCAGCCCCAGCATTTT.

The chain links TRBV11-2 to TRBJ2-7, with 7 nucleotides matching TRBD2. The CDR3 totals 14 residues. The V segment lost 10 bases and the J segment 1 base; nucleotides outside the gene matches: 10. The germline V gene has CDR1 SGHAT and CDR2 FQNNGV. For the CDR3, the DNA is TGTGCCAACCAGAGGGACTACGGTTCCTACGAGCAGTACTTC. Translated, it gives CANQRDYGSYEQYF.

This clonotype turned up a few times. The chain couples TRBV5-4 to TRBJ2-1; the D call may be TRBD1 or TRBD2 (5 bases each). The V end lost 0 bases, the J end lost 3 bases, and 10 bases lay between the germline ends. This CDR3 contains 15 residues. The V gene's germline CDR1 is SGHNT and CDR2 YYREEE (reference sequence). Written as DNA, the CDR3 is TGTGCCAGCAGCTTGGGTGGGGGAGACTACAATGAGCAGTTCTTC. Translated: CASSLGGGDYNEQFF.

The chain links TRBV20-1 to TRBJ2-7, with D perhaps TRBD1 or TRBD2 (6 bases each). The CDR3 sequence is 12 residues long. Per germline, CDR1 DFQATT and CDR2 SNEGSKA (reference sequence). V was clipped by 6 bases and J by 0 bases, with 9 bases between them. The CDR3 sequence is CSAGGHSYEQYF. In DNA form, the CDR3 reads TGCAGTGCCGGGGGCCACTCCTACGAGCAGTACTTC.

This clonotype was observed a few times. This rearrangement joins TRBV12-3 or TRBV12-4 to TRBJ2-1; 10 positions match TRBD1. There are 14 residues in the CDR3. Losses at the gene ends were 5 bases for V and 10 bases for J; bases not matched to a gene: 8. In nucleotides, the CDR3 is TGTGCCAGCAGTCGGGGGACAGGGGTCTGGGAGCAGTTCTTC. This encodes CASSRGTGVWEQFF.

The gene calls are TRBV18 and TRBJ2-1; 9 bases align to TRBD1. J lost 6 bases, V lost 3 bases, and 3 bases had no gene match. The germline V gene has CDR1 KGHSH and CDR2 LQKENI. The CDR3 has 14 residues. The CDR3 reads CASSPGQGSNEQFF. DNA of the CDR3: TGTGCCAGCTCACCGGGACAGGGATCCAATGAGCAGTTCTTC.

The table lists this clonotype with many counts. The CDR3 loop reads CASSLAPMSSYEQYF. CDR3 sequence (DNA): TGTGCCAGCAGCTTAGCTCCAATGAGCTCCTACGAGCAGTACTTC. The chain carries TRBV7-8 and TRBJ2-7; no clear D. The CDR3 contains 15 residues. Between the trimmed V and J ends, which lost 0 bases and 0 bases, there was a span of 9 bases. Germline V gives CDR1 SGHVS, CDR2 FQNEAQ.

The CDR3 sequence is CASSLPGQGTYWYEQYF. CDR3 in DNA: TGTGCCAGCAGCCTCCCGGGGCAGGGGACTTACTGGTACGAGCAGTACTTC. The chain couples TRBV28 to TRBJ2-7; D is tentatively TRBD1 or TRBD2 (6 bases each). The CDR3 extends over 17 amino acids. Per germline, CDR1 MDHEN and CDR2 SYDVKM. Trimming took off 6 bases at V and 4 bases at J, with 25 bases between the two ends. Full variable domain (missing parts from reference TRBV28 and TRBJ2-7): DVKVTQSSRYLVKRTGEKVFLECVQDMDHENMFWYRQDPGLGLRLIYFSYDVKMKEKGDIPEGYSVSREKKERFSLILESASTNQTSMYLCASSLPGQGTYWYEQYFGPGTRLTVT.

V gene TRBV14 combines with J gene TRBJ2-7; 10 bases are a match to TRBD2. V dropped 1 base and J dropped 3; count of bases not matched to a gene: 3. The CDR3 sequence is 15 residues long. CDR1 and CDR2 from the germline V gene are SGHDN and FVKESK. The CDR3: CASSQAASGSYEQYF. The CDR3, as DNA: TGTGCCAGCAGCCAAGCGGCTAGCGGGAGCTACGAGCAGTACTTC.

This clonotype was seen only a few times. V usage is TRBV20-1 and J usage is TRBJ1-1; 9 positions match TRBD1. This CDR3 contains 15 residues. CDR1 DFQATT and CDR2 SNEGSKA come from the germline V gene (reference sequence). Trimming took 2 bases from V and 4 from J; bases not matched to a gene: 8. CDR3 protein: CSARQPGQGSTEAFF. The CDR3 DNA sequence: TGCAGTGCTAGACAACCCGGACAGGGGAGCACTGAAGCTTTCTTT.

A few counts support this clonotype. The chain recombines TRBV27 with TRBJ2-5, with D uncertain. CDR1 and CDR2 from the germline V gene are MNHEY and SMNVEV (reference sequence). Trimming took 3 bases from V and 1 from J, leaving 12 bases between them. This CDR3 has 15 amino acids. The CDR3 DNA sequence: TGTGCCAGCAGTTTCCTGGGCAGGTCCCAAGAGACCCAGTACTTC. Its protein is CASSFLGRSQETQYF.

This clonotype was detected only once. A much larger clone differs from this one at a single base, so this may be a read error. In this CDR3 the conserved last residue, phenylalanine or tryptophan, is missing, so a read error is likely. The rearrangement joins TRBV7-8 to TRBJ2-3; a weak D match, TRBD2 (5 bases). There are 15 residues in the CDR3. Germline V gene data show CDR1 as SGHVS and CDR2 as FQNEAQ. V shed 0 bases and J shed 2 bases, with 9 bases lying between them. The CDR3 sequence: CASSLATSYTDTQYV. DNA for the CDR3: TGTGCCAGCAGCTTAGCAACTAGTTACACAGATACGCAGTATGTT.

There are a few counts of this clonotype. J is TRBJ2-3 and V is TRBV2, with TRBD1 matching 7 bases. After removal of 1 base from V and 6 bases from J, the junction contained 1 base not matched to a gene. The CDR3 spans 13 residues. Germline CDR1 reads SNHLY; CDR2 reads FYNNEI. The CDR3 sequence: CASSEEDRDTQYF. CDR3 nucleotides: TGTGCCAGCAGTGAAGAGGACAGGGATACGCAGTATTTT.

In its sample, this clonotype was seen many times. V gene TRBV7-2 combines with J gene TRBJ1-5, with TRBD1 matching 9 bases. Germline V gene data show CDR1 as SGHTA and CDR2 as FQGNSA. There are 15 residues in the CDR3. V gave up 5 bases and J gave up 1 base; unmatched junction bases: 3. The CDR3 bases are TGTGCCAGCAGCCTGGACAGGGGAAGCAATCAGCCCCAGCATTTT. Its translation: CASSLDRGSNQPQHF.

The rearrangement links TRBV6-1 to TRBJ1-1, with D unresolved. Germline CDR1 reads MNHNS; CDR2 reads SASEGT. CDR3 length: 13 residues. V lost 6 bases and J lost 6, with 14 bases in between. The DNA of the CDR3 is TGTGCCAGCAGGCCGACTGGAGGCTCTGAAGCTTTCTTT. Residues: CASRPTGGSEAFF.

This clonotype was observed a few times. J is TRBJ2-7 and V is TRBV12-3 or TRBV12-4; 11 nucleotides line up with TRBD2. This CDR3 region has 14 residues. Trimming at V came to 6 bases and at J to 2 bases, leaving 3 bases not matched to a gene. CDR3 sequence: CASSRGLAAYEQYF. In DNA form, the CDR3 reads TGTGCCAGCAGCCGGGGACTAGCGGCCTACGAGCAGTACTTC.